This T cell receptor (beta chain) emerged from a study of cytomegalovirus exposure and HLA in healthy donors. The PCR had 60 Vbeta and 13 Jbeta primers. Libraries were prepared by immunoSEQ multiplex PCR; TCRdb keeps only in-frame clonotypes and omits some of them. Of approximately 100,000 clones listed, 60% to 80% are singletons. Participants comprised healthy donors of bone marrow. This clone was detected only a few times. No antigen is known for it. The CDR3 has 15 amino acids. V lost 0 bases, J lost 5 bases, and 2 bases stayed unmatched. The germline CDR1 and CDR2 sequences are SGHDT and YYEEEE. Findings and caveats of the study: In a later analysis, an Asian-associated ancestry cluster reportedly showed fewer N-insertions than the approximately 660-donor mean. The CMV antigen specificity of a few CMV-associated chains was confirmed through in vitro analysis. Trimming of TCR beta V- and J-genes showed a link, identified in a later analysis, to a missense DCLRE1C variant.

The clonotype comes from a woman aged 40 to 55 in good health and CMV-seronegative. The chain employs TRBV5-6 and TRBJ1-6; TRBD1 agrees at 7 bases. The sample consisted of PBMCs. The DNA of the CDR3 is TGTGCCAGCAGCTTGGTTGACAGGGATAATTCACCCCTCCACTTT. Protein sequence: CASSLVDRDNSPLHF.